The 32 T cell receptor beta chains below come from one sample, sequenced in a study of cytomegalovirus exposure and HLA in healthy donors (dated by TCRdb to between 2016 and 2019). The library was built by means of the immunoSEQ multiplex PCR assay. For the multiplex PCR, a mixture combining 60 forward primers for TCR Vbeta segments and 13 reverse primers for TCR Jbeta segments was used. TCRdb holds this immuneACCESS table with in-frame rearrangements only. Some clones are missing; in checked studies, unresolved V genes explain under half, and the rest has no known cause. The sample table shows about 140,000 clones, and about 84% are seen once. In total, the top ten clones hold around 2.4% of the sample. Sequenced input: PBMCs. These receptors all stem from a woman aged 18 to 35 in good health and CMV-seropositive.

The J gene is TRBJ1-1, the V gene TRBV4-2, with 8 bases aligning to TRBD1. Germline-derived CDR1 and CDR2 are LGHNA and YNFKEQ. The CDR3 length is 16 residues. Unmatched junction bases numbered 9, after V lost 1 base and J lost 5 bases. CDR3 sequence reads: CASSQAPGQGRTEAFF. The CDR3 bases are TGTGCCAGCAGCCAAGCGCCTGGACAGGGAAGAACTGAAGCTTTCTTT.

This chain joins TRBV7-9 and TRBJ1-6, with D possibly TRBD1 on 6 matching bases. The V end was cut by 4 bases, the J end by 7 bases, with 11 bases between. Germline lookup yields CDR1 SEHNR and CDR2 FQNEAQ (reference sequence). The CDR3 is 14 residues long. The CDR3, as DNA: TGTGCCAGCAGCTCCGGGACACCGAATTCACCCCTCCACTTT. This sequence encodes CASSSGTPNSPLHF.

The chain uses TRBV6-1 and TRBJ1-3; D call uncertain. The germline gives CDR1 MNHNS, CDR2 SASEGT. The CDR3 contains 15 residues. Trimming took off 3 bases at V and 7 bases at J, with 16 bases between the two ends. The CDR3 reads CASSDNQANWNTIYF. The CDR3 nucleotides are TGTGCCAGCAGTGATAATCAGGCTAATTGGAACACCATATATTTT.

This clone occurred a few times. CDR3 region: CASSQDRAGRSYNEQFF. The CDR3 region has the DNA TGTGCCAGCAGCCAAGACAGGGCCGGTCGATCCTACAATGAGCAGTTCTTC. The V and J genes are TRBV11-2 and TRBJ2-1, with 7 bases identical to TRBD1. Germline V gene sequence: CDR1 SGHAT, CDR2 FQNNGV. V lost 5 bases to trimming and J lost 1 base; unmatched junction nucleotides: 11. The CDR3 loop spans 17 amino acids.

The chain is built from TRBV11-2 and TRBJ1-2, with 10 bases identical to TRBD1. The germline V gene has CDR1 SGHAT and CDR2 FQNNGV. With 1 base clipped from V and 6 bases from J, the junction kept 5 bases outside the gene matches. The CDR3 loop spans 15 amino acids. The CDR3 sequence: CASSLGDRGINGYTF. CDR3 sequence (DNA): TGTGCCAGCAGCTTAGGGGACAGGGGAATCAATGGCTACACCTTC.

CDR3 sequence reads: CASSFTGTGVYEQYF. The CDR3 coding sequence is TGTGCCAGCAGCTTTACAGGTACAGGGGTCTACGAGCAGTACTTC. This chain uses TRBV6-5 with TRBJ2-7, with 7 bases lining up with TRBD1. The trim removed 6 bases at V and 3 bases at J, leaving 11 bases unmatched. Germline V CDR1 and CDR2: MNHEY, SVGAGI. The CDR3 loop spans 15 amino acids.

The rearrangement links TRBV6-4 to TRBJ2-5, with 8 bases identical to TRBD2. Per germline, CDR1 MRHNA and CDR2 SNTAGT. With 3 bases clipped from V and 4 bases from J, the junction kept 7 bases outside the gene matches. CDR3 size: 15 residues. CDR3 bases: TGTGCCAGCAGTGAGACCGGGGGGGCCGGAGAGACCCAGTACTTC. Protein sequence: CASSETGGAGETQYF.

This chain joins TRBV7-2 and TRBJ1-2, with D uncertain. This CDR3 region has 14 residues. V was clipped by 5 bases and J by 0 bases, with 10 bases between them. The V gene's germline CDR1 is SGHTA and CDR2 FQGNSA. CDR3 region: CASSATITNYGYTF. CDR3 nucleotides: TGTGCCAGCAGCGCGACTATAACTAACTATGGCTACACCTTC.

The V gene is TRBV9, the J gene TRBJ2-2, with 7 bases identical to TRBD1. With 0 bases clipped from V and 4 bases from J, the junction kept 9 bases outside the gene matches. CDR3 size: 17 residues. The V gene's germline CDR1 is SGDLS and CDR2 YYNGEE. The chain's CDR3 is CASSVGKRQGLTGELFF. DNA for the CDR3: TGTGCCAGCAGCGTAGGCAAACGACAGGGCCTCACCGGGGAGCTGTTTTTT.

This chain joins TRBV19 and TRBJ1-2, with 10 nucleotides matching TRBD1. CDR3 length: 16 residues. V lost 3 bases and J lost 8; bases outside the gene matches: 12. The germline gives CDR1 LNHDA, CDR2 SQIVND (reference sequence). CDR3 bases: TGTGCCAGTAGTATGATCGACAGGGGGCGGCAAGGCGGCTACACCTTC. Amino acids: CASSMIDRGRQGGYTF.

The chain joins TRBV9 to TRBJ2-3; perhaps TRBD2 as D (5 bases). Germline assignment: CDR1 SGDLS and CDR2 YYNGEE. The CDR3 loop spans 14 amino acids. Trimming shortened V by 2 bases and J by 0 bases, and 7 bases separated the two germline ends. CDR3 amino acids: CASSVTGSTDTQYF. The CDR3 DNA reads TGTGCCAGCAGCGTTACGGGGAGCACAGATACGCAGTATTTT.

This rearrangement joins TRBV10-1 to TRBJ2-5; a weak D match, TRBD1 (5 bases). This CDR3 region has 12 residues. V was cut by 5 bases and J by 9 bases, with 13 bases left in between. Germline assignment: CDR1 WNHNN and CDR2 SYGVQD (reference sequence). CDR3 loop: CASSRQLGAQYF. The DNA for the CDR3 is TGCGCCAGCAGTCGACAGCTTGGGGCCCAGTACTTC.

This chain connects TRBV5-4 to TRBJ1-2; 8 bases agree with TRBD1. Germline V gene lookup returns CDR1 SGHNT and CDR2 YYREEE (reference sequence). The CDR3 consists of 15 residues. J lost 5 bases, V lost 5 bases, and 11 bases had no gene match. The CDR3 is CASRLTGQGGYGYTF. The CDR3, as DNA: TGTGCCAGCAGGCTTACCGGACAGGGCGGGTATGGCTACACCTTC.

V and J are TRBV30 and TRBJ1-1; 7 bases align to TRBD1. Germline CDR1 GTSNPN, CDR2 SVGIG (reference sequence). The CDR3 totals 16 residues. Trimming removed 0 bases from V and 5 bases from J; junction bases left unmatched: 12. The CDR3 DNA sequence: TGTGCCTGGAGTGTACACAGGGGTCTGGGCTCGACTGAAGCTTTCTTT. This codes for CAWSVHRGLGSTEAFF.

This clone was detected a few times. The chain joins TRBV5-4 to TRBJ2-1, with D possibly TRBD1 on 7 matching bases. V lost 4 bases, J lost 3 bases, and 14 bases lay in between. The CDR3 length is 15 residues. The V gene's germline CDR1 is SGHNT and CDR2 YYREEE (reference sequence). CDR3 sequence: CASSVQGRSYNEQFF. The CDR3, as DNA: TGTGCCAGCAGCGTACAGGGGAGGAGCTACAATGAGCAGTTCTTC.

V is TRBV10-1 and J is TRBJ2-1, with 8 bases lining up with TRBD2. Trimming removed 6 bases from V and 8 bases from J; junction bases left unmatched: 15. Germline V CDR1 and CDR2: WNHNN, SYGVQD (reference sequence). The CDR3 loop spans 16 amino acids. CDR3 sequence reads: CASSSRGGARGHEQFF. CDR3 nucleotides: TGCGCCAGCAGCTCACGGGGGGGGGCCAGGGGCCATGAGCAGTTCTTC.

This clone was counted between two and nine times. The chain is built from TRBV30 and TRBJ1-3, with D possibly TRBD1 on 6 matching bases. This CDR3 is built from 18 residues. CDR1 GTSNPN and CDR2 SVGIG come from the germline V gene (reference sequence). V lost 2 bases, J lost 2 bases, and 22 bases lay in between. CDR3 coding DNA: TGTGCCTGGAGTACGGTTCCGGGGGGCAGGGAGGCTGGAAACACCATATATTTT. It encodes CAWSTVPGGREAGNTIYF.

This chain links TRBV2 with TRBJ1-1; D might be TRBD1 (5 bases). V shed 7 bases and J shed 0 bases, with 12 bases lying between them. From germline, CDR1 is SNHLY and CDR2 FYNNEI. The CDR3 totals 14 residues. CDR3 sequence (DNA): TGTGCCAGCATCCCCTCCAGGGTGAACACTGAAGCTTTCTTT. As protein: CASIPSRVNTEAFF.

The gene calls are TRBV10-3 and TRBJ1-4, with D perhaps TRBD1 (5 bases). The length of the CDR3 is 14 residues. Per germline, CDR1 ENHRY and CDR2 SYGVKD. The V end was cut by 0 bases, the J end by 8 bases, with 10 bases between. The DNA of the CDR3 is TGTGCCATCAGTGAGTCGGGACTTGGAGAAAAACTGTTTTTT. The encoded protein is CAISESGLGEKLFF.

The rearrangement joins TRBV7-7 to TRBJ2-5, with 8 nucleotides matching TRBD2. Trimming cost V 3 bases and J 5 bases; bases outside gene matches: 11. The germline V gene encodes CDR1 SSHAT and CDR2 FNYEAQ (reference sequence). This CDR3 has 16 residues. CDR3 in amino acids: CASSLEGRRGAETQYF. CDR3 DNA: TGTGCCAGCAGCTTGGAAGGAAGGCGGGGGGCGGAGACCCAGTACTTC. The full variable domain, its missing parts supplied by reference TRBV7-7 and TRBJ2-5, is GAGVSQSPRYKVTKRGQDVTLRCDPISSHATLYWYQQALGQGPEFLTYFNYEAQPDKSGLPSDRFSAERPEGSISTLTIQRTEQRDSAMYRCASSLEGRRGAETQYFGPGTRLLVL.

V usage is TRBV4-1 and J usage is TRBJ2-7, with D perhaps matching TRBD2 (6 bases). V gave up 0 bases and J gave up 9 bases, with 18 bases separating them. The CDR3 is 15 amino acids. CDR1 is MGHRA and CDR2 is YSYEKL in the germline V gene. The CDR3 loop reads CASSQEEGLVSRQYF. CDR3 DNA: TGCGCCAGCAGCCAAGAAGAGGGACTCGTAAGTCGGCAGTACTTC.

This clone was recorded once. This chain connects TRBV19 to TRBJ2-7; weak D call: TRBD2 (5 bases). The CDR3 extends over 13 amino acids. V was trimmed by 3 bases and J by 9 bases, leaving 15 bases between them. Germline values: CDR1 LNHDA, CDR2 SQIVND (reference sequence). The DNA of the CDR3 is TGTGCCAGTAGTATGGGGAATTGGGAGTCGCAGTACTTC. It yields the protein CASSMGNWESQYF.

This clone has just one count. The chain has TRBV7-2 and TRBJ1-6; 7 positions agree with TRBD1. Germline CDR1 and CDR2: SGHTA and FQGNSA. CDR3 length equals 15 residues. V was clipped by 6 bases and J by 9 bases; unmatched bases: 11. The CDR3 DNA is TGTGCCAGCAGGACCACAGGGGCCCTGGGTTCACCCCTCCACTTT. Amino acids: CASRTTGALGSPLHF. Drawing the rest from reference TRBV7-2 and TRBJ1-6, the complete variable domain is GAGVSQSPSNKVTEKGKDVELRCDPISGHTALYWYRQSLGQGLEFLIYFQGNSAPDKSGLPSDRFSAERTGGSVSTLTIQRTQQEDSAVYLCASRTTGALGSPLHFGNGTRLTVT.

The chain is built from TRBV2 and TRBJ2-7, with D perhaps matching TRBD1 (7 bases). Between the trimmed V and J ends, which lost 3 bases and 0 bases, there was a span of 9 bases. This CDR3 spans 14 amino acids. Germline V lookup: CDR1 SNHLY, CDR2 FYNNEI. CDR3 protein: CASSDRGVSYEQYF. DNA for the CDR3: TGTGCCAGCAGTGACAGGGGGGTCTCCTACGAGCAGTACTTC.

J is TRBJ2-7 and V is TRBV28; 10 nucleotides match TRBD2. Trimming removed 11 bases from V and 3 bases from J; junction bases left unmatched: 7. Germline V gene lookup returns CDR1 MDHEN and CDR2 SYDVKM. This CDR3 spans 13 amino acids. The CDR3 is CAGAGGPFYEQYF. The CDR3 coding sequence is TGTGCCGGAGCGGGGGGGCCTTTCTACGAGCAGTACTTC.

This clone was counted between two and nine times. This sequence joins TRBV6-5 and TRBJ1-2, with 9 positions matching TRBD1. Germline loops: CDR1 MNHEY, CDR2 SVGAGI. This CDR3 spans 13 amino acids. The ends lost 6 bases at V and 6 bases at J; junction bases unmatched: 5. In DNA, the CDR3 is TGTGCCAGCAGAACCACAGGGGGCGATGGCTACACCTTC. Translation: CASRTTGGDGYTF.

This clone has a handful of counts. The rearrangement links TRBV18 to TRBJ2-5, with a weak D call TRBD2 (5 bases). Germline-derived CDR1 and CDR2 are KGHSH and LQKENI. V lost 2 bases, J lost 2 bases, and 9 bases lay in between. The CDR3 is 14 residues long. The CDR3: CASSPTGVQETQYF. The DNA of the CDR3 is TGTGCCAGCTCACCAACCGGGGTTCAAGAGACCCAGTACTTC.

The rearrangement links TRBV4-1 to TRBJ1-2, with a tentative D call TRBD1 (6 bases). The V end was cut by 8 bases, the J end by 4 bases, with 14 bases between. The length of the CDR3 is 13 residues. CDR1 and CDR2 (germline): MGHRA, YSYEKL. In nucleotides, the CDR3 is TGCGCCAGCTCATTAAGGGGGGGCTATGGCTACACCTTC. This gives the protein CASSLRGGYGYTF.

The chain combines TRBV27 with TRBJ2-1; TRBD1 matches at 7 bases. CDR3 length equals 19 residues. After removal of 3 bases from V and 7 bases from J, the junction contained 21 bases not matched to a gene. Per germline, CDR1 MNHEY and CDR2 SMNVEV (reference sequence). CDR3 amino acids: CASSFRLGDSRLRANEQFF. CDR3 DNA: TGTGCCAGCAGTTTTAGGTTAGGGGACAGCCGATTAAGGGCAAATGAGCAGTTCTTC.

This rearrangement joins TRBV5-1 to TRBJ2-5, with 7 positions matching TRBD2. This CDR3 has 14 residues. CDR1 is SGHRS, CDR2 YFSETQ, per germline. Trimming at V came to 5 bases and at J to 1 base, leaving 5 bases not matched to a gene. CDR3 nucleotides: TGCGCCAGCAGTGTAGGGAGGGGCCAAGAGACCCAGTACTTC. It is translated as CASSVGRGQETQYF.

The gene calls are TRBV27 and TRBJ2-2; a weak D match, TRBD2 (5 bases). Looked up from germline, CDR1 is MNHEY and CDR2 is SMNVEV (reference sequence). V was pared by 6 bases and J by 4 bases, with 12 bases between. The CDR3 extends over 14 amino acids. The CDR3 region has the DNA TGTGCCAGCAGGGTCGGGGTTGGCACCGGGGAGCTGTTTTTT. It encodes CASRVGVGTGELFF.

The rearrangement uses TRBV6-5 and TRBJ2-7; 7 nucleotides align to TRBD2. Germline V gene sequence: CDR1 MNHEY, CDR2 SVGAGI. The CDR3 extends over 14 amino acids. V shed 7 bases, J shed 4 bases, and the junction held 10 bases outside the gene matches. DNA of the CDR3: TGTGCCAGCATGGCGGGGGAGAGAAGGTACGAGCAGTACTTC. This translates into CASMAGERRYEQYF.